Sequencing of this TCR beta chain was carried out in a study of regulatory T cells in long-lasting Graves disease. The overall study: For a period under 3 months, newly diagnosed Graves' patients had taken antithyroid drugs.

To note about this clonotype: Its antigen is not identified.

Time point noted: newly diagnosed GD, antithyroid drugs for less than 3 months. The TCR library was made from RNA that had been extracted from PBMCs in TRIzol. Investigators prepared the TCR beta libraries by applying iRepertoire HTBI primers and Arm-PCR of CDR3 regions. TCRdb redid the calling of the multiplex PCR reads with MiXCR, one entry per CDR3 protein. This repertoire shows hundreds of thousands of distinct CDR3 sequences, around an eighth found once; its top ten account for more than 8.5%. Notes on the study in general: Among persistent patients, a larger number of public clonotypes were shared (over 2,500) than among newly diagnosed patients (about 970). Among samples with persistent disease, TRBV28, TRBJ1-2 and TRBJ2-5 were favored.

The V gene's germline CDR1 is MNHEY and CDR2 SVGEGT. The CDR3 is 17 amino acids. V shed 3 bases and J shed 8 bases, with 20 bases lying between them. These data also formed part of another study, on T cells in Graves' hyperthyroidism and ophthalmopathy.

The sample here was peripheral blood mononuclear cells (PBMCs), taken at new diagnosis, from a patient treated with antithyroid drugs. The receptor comes from a man aged 25-45 years with Graves disease. The chain joins TRBV6-2 or TRBV6-3 to TRBJ1-6; perhaps TRBD1 as D (6 bases). DNA of the CDR3: TGTGCCAGCAGTTATGTGCTAGGGATCGCAGGGGATTCACCCCTCCACTTT. It codes for CASSYVLGIAGDSPLHF.